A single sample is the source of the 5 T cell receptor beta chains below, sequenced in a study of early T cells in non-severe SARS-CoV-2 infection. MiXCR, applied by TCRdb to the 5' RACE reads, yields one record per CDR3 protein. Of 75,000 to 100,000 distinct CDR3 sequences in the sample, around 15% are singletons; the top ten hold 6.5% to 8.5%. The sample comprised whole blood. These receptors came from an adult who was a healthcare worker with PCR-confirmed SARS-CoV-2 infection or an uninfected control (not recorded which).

The CDR3 coding sequence is TGTGCCACCAGCAGACTAGGAGGCTACACCTTC. Its protein product is CATSRLGGYTF. This chain joins TRBV15 and TRBJ1-2; D gene uncertain. The CDR3 covers 11 residues. Trimming removed 2 bases from V and 8 bases from J, with 6 bases in between. CDR1 and CDR2 (germline): LNHNV, YYDKDF (reference sequence). Full variable domain (missing parts from reference TRBV15 and TRBJ1-2): DAMVIQNPRYQVTQFGKPVTLSCSQTLNHNVMYWYQQKSSQAPKLLFHYYDKDFNNEADTPDNFQSRRPNTSFCFLDIRSPGLGDTAMYLCATSRLGGYTFGSGTRLTVV.

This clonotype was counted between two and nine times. CDR3 nucleotide sequence: TGTGCCAGTAGTGTTCCGGGACAGGGCCCGCAGTATTTT. Protein sequence: CASSVPGQGPQYF. The chain has TRBV19 and TRBJ2-3; 9 bases agree with TRBD1. The junction had 7 bases not matched to a gene; V was cut back by 5 bases and J by 10 bases. The CDR3 is 13 amino acids. The germline CDR1 and CDR2 sequences are LNHDA and SQIVND (reference sequence).

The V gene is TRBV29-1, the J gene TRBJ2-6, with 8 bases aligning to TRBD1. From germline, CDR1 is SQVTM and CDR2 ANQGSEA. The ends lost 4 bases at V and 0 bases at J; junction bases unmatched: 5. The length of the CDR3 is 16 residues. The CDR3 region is CSVATGEHSGANVLTF. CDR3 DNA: TGCAGCGTTGCGACAGGGGAGCACTCTGGGGCCAACGTCCTGACTTTC.

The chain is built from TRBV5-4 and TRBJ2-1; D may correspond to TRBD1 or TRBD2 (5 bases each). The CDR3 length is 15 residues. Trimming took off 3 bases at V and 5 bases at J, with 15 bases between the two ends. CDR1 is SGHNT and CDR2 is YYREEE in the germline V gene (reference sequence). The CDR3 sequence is CASSSWGSINNEQFF. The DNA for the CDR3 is TGTGCCAGCAGCTCGTGGGGGAGTATAAACAATGAGCAGTTCTTC. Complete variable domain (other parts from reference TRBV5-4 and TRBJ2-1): ETGVTQSPTHLIKTRGQQVTLRCSSQSGHNTVSWYQQALGQGPQFIFQYYREEENGRGNFPPRFSGLQFPNYSSELNVNALELDDSALYLCASSSWGSINNEQFFGPGTRLTVL.

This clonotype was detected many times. The chain's CDR3 is CASRDPASTGSYNEQFF. CDR3 coding DNA: TGTGCCAGCAGAGATCCGGCTAGCACCGGATCCTACAATGAGCAGTTCTTC. V is TRBV12-3 or TRBV12-4 and J is TRBJ2-1; D perhaps matches TRBD2 (5 bases). V gave up 6 bases and J gave up 1 base, with 19 bases separating them. This CDR3 is built from 17 residues.